A single sample gave rise to the 27 T cell receptor beta chains below, sequenced in a study of shared clonotypes between healthy human individuals. The assay was immunoSEQ multiplex PCR, and TCRdb's table has in-frame clones only and misses some. The data contain millions of clones, around 95% of them singletons. Sequencing was performed on naive CD4+ T cells sorted from blood. Subset in this sample: CD45RA+ positively selected. All receptors derive from a man aged 18 to 29 in good health.

This sequence joins TRBV5-4 and TRBJ2-2; tentatively, D is TRBD2 (5 bases). The germline gives CDR1 SGHNT, CDR2 YYREEE (reference sequence). The V gene lost 4 bases and the J gene lost 3 bases, with 16 bases spanning the gap. This CDR3 spans 16 amino acids. CDR3 residues: CASSPTGGGDTGELFF. The DNA for the CDR3 is TGTGCCAGCAGCCCTACCGGAGGAGGAGACACCGGGGAGCTGTTTTTT.

The chain employs TRBV5-4 and TRBJ1-1; 7 nucleotides match TRBD1. The CDR3 covers 14 residues. Germline-derived CDR1 and CDR2 are SGHNT and YYREEE (reference sequence). After removal of 1 base from V and 4 bases from J, the junction contained 4 bases not matched to a gene. CDR3 region: CASSLTGEATEAFF. CDR3 in DNA: TGTGCCAGCAGCTTGACAGGGGAGGCCACTGAAGCTTTCTTT.

This clone occurred once. The chain carries TRBV28 and TRBJ1-4, with 9 bases matching TRBD1. Per germline, CDR1 MDHEN and CDR2 SYDVKM. Losses at the gene ends were 6 bases for V and 8 bases for J; bases not matched to a gene: 7. CDR3 length: 14 residues. The CDR3 DNA follows: TGTGCCAGCAGCCCGGGACAGGGAGAGGAAAAACTGTTTTTT. This codes for CASSPGQGEEKLFF.

The chain carries TRBV10-3 and TRBJ2-2, with 16 nucleotides matching TRBD2. Germline V gene lookup returns CDR1 ENHRY and CDR2 SYGVKD. Unmatched junction bases numbered 8, after V lost 6 bases and J lost 4 bases. The CDR3 length is 18 residues. The CDR3 bases are TGTGCCATCAGCCCGGGACTAGCGGGAGGGCCCGGCACCGGGGAGCTGTTTTTT. Translation: CAISPGLAGGPGTGELFF.

As regards this clone: The sample contains more than one DNA sequence encoding this CDR3. The V call is TRBV6-1, the J call TRBJ2-7, with TRBD2 matching 12 bases. J lost 0 bases, V lost 6 bases, and 3 bases had no gene match. This CDR3 comprises 15 residues. CDR1 is MNHNS and CDR2 is SASEGT in the germline V gene. CDR3 coding DNA: TGTGCCAGCAGATCGGGACTAGCGGGCTCCTACGAGCAGTACTTC. This gives the protein CASRSGLAGSYEQYF.

The chain uses TRBV30 and TRBJ1-1; perhaps TRBD1 as D (5 bases). CDR1 is GTSNPN and CDR2 is SVGIG in the germline V gene (reference sequence). The V and J ends lost 3 bases and 0 bases respectively, with 17 bases between them. The CDR3 is 16 residues long. CDR3 protein: CAWRGLTEPLNTEAFF. DNA of the CDR3: TGTGCCTGGAGGGGCCTGACAGAGCCTTTGAACACTGAAGCTTTCTTT. Based on the CDR3 plus reference TRBV30 and TRBJ1-1, the full variable domain is SQTIHQWPATLVQPVGSPLSLECTVEGTSNPNLYWYRQAAGRGLQLLFYSVGIGQISSEVPQNLSASRPQDRQFILSSKKLLLSDSGFYLCAWRGLTEPLNTEAFFGQGTRLTVV.

The chain has TRBV6-1 and TRBJ2-1, with TRBD1 matching 7 bases. The germline V gene has CDR1 MNHNS and CDR2 SASEGT. With 6 bases clipped from V and 5 bases from J, the junction kept 7 bases outside the gene matches. This CDR3 is built from 14 residues. CDR3 residues: CASSETGSHNEQFF. The CDR3 region has the DNA TGTGCCAGCAGCGAGACAGGGTCCCACAATGAGCAGTTCTTC.

As to this clone: The junction departs from germline at one end; a sequencing error may be responsible. V gene TRBV6-6 combines with J gene TRBJ1-1; no definite D call. This CDR3 is built from 13 residues. CDR1 MNHNY and CDR2 SVGAGI come from the germline V gene (reference sequence). The DNA of the CDR3 is TGCGCCAGCAGTGAGAGGTGGAACACTGAAGCTTTCTTT. Its protein product is CASSERWNTEAFF.

With regard to this clone: This CDR3 is also generated by other DNA sequences in the sample. V is TRBV18 and J is TRBJ1-2; D may be TRBD1 (6 bases). Germline V gene lookup returns CDR1 KGHSH and CDR2 LQKENI. V dropped 0 bases and J dropped 2 bases, with 7 bases sitting between them. The CDR3 totals 14 residues. DNA for the CDR3: TGTGCCAGCTCACCACCCGGACAGAACTATGGCTACACCTTC. This translates into CASSPPGQNYGYTF.

This rearrangement joins TRBV5-4 to TRBJ2-7; tentative D call: TRBD2 (6 bases). V gave up 1 base and J gave up 0 bases, with 17 bases separating them. Germline V gives CDR1 SGHNT, CDR2 YYREEE (reference sequence). The CDR3 consists of 17 residues. This CDR3 is CASSLHNKRVSSYEQYF. The CDR3 DNA reads as TGTGCCAGCAGCTTGCATAATAAGCGGGTGAGCTCCTACGAGCAGTACTTC.

The chain uses TRBV5-1 and TRBJ2-3; possibly TRBD2 for D (6 bases). CDR3 length: 16 amino acids. The V gene lost 0 bases and the J gene lost 1 base, with 12 bases spanning the gap. The germline gives CDR1 SGHRS, CDR2 YFSETQ. The CDR3 sequence is CASSLDGTSRTDTQYF. CDR3 DNA: TGCGCCAGCAGCTTGGACGGGACTTCCCGCACAGATACGCAGTATTTT. The full variable domain, completed using reference TRBV5-1 and TRBJ2-3, is KAGVTQTPRYLIKTRGQQVTLSCSPISGHRSVSWYQQTPGQGLQFLFEYFSETQRNKGNFPGRFSGRQFSNSRSEMNVSTLELGDSALYLCASSLDGTSRTDTQYFGPGTRLTVL.

The genes are TRBV6-5 and TRBJ1-1; D might be TRBD1 (6 bases). Trimming left V 6 bases short and J 4 bases short, with 15 bases between. The V gene's germline CDR1 is MNHEY and CDR2 SVGAGI. The CDR3 consists of 14 residues. CDR3 DNA: TGTGCCAGCAGCAACGGGGGGCACGGCACTGAAGCTTTCTTT. Amino acid sequence: CASSNGGHGTEAFF.

This clone appeared once. The rearrangement links TRBV19 to TRBJ2-4, with 7 bases that match TRBD1. This CDR3 spans 14 amino acids. Trimming took 1 base from V and 7 from J; bases not matched to a gene: 4. Germline V lookup: CDR1 LNHDA, CDR2 SQIVND (reference sequence). CDR3 sequence reads: CASSIGQGVNIQYF. Here the CDR3 DNA reads TGTGCCAGTAGTATAGGTCAGGGGGTTAACATTCAGTACTTC. Full variable domain (outside the CDR3, taken from reference TRBV19 and TRBJ2-4): DGGITQSPKYLFRKEGQNVTLSCEQNLNHDAMYWYRQDPGQGLRLIYYSQIVNDFQKGDIAEGYSVSREKKESFPLTVTSAQKNPTAFYLCASSIGQGVNIQYFGAGTRLSVL.

As for this clone: This sample also contains other DNA sequences that code for the same CDR3. This chain uses TRBV6-5 with TRBJ1-6, with 9 bases lining up with TRBD1. J lost 9 bases, V lost 6 bases, and 6 bases had no gene match. The CDR3 is 14 amino acids. Germline lookup yields CDR1 MNHEY and CDR2 SVGAGI. The CDR3 DNA reads TGTGCCAGCAGAACCGGGACAGGGACTTCACCCCTCCACTTT. This sequence encodes CASRTGTGTSPLHF.

The rearrangement uses TRBV7-2 and TRBJ1-5; D is ambiguous. Per germline, CDR1 SGHTA and CDR2 FQGNSA. The CDR3 length is 14 residues. The V and J ends lost 5 bases and 5 bases respectively, with 13 bases between them. The CDR3 sequence is CASSLPGGDQPQHF. The CDR3, as DNA: TGTGCCAGCAGCCTCCCGGGCGGGGATCAGCCCCAGCATTTT.

The gene calls are TRBV7-3 and TRBJ1-6; D gene unclear. The CDR3 has 13 amino acids. V was trimmed by 5 bases and J by 13 bases, leaving 15 bases between them. Germline V gene data show CDR1 as SGHTA and CDR2 as FQGTGA. The chain's CDR3 is CASSTERGSPLHF. The CDR3 DNA sequence: TGTGCCAGCAGCACCGAGCGGGGATCGCCCCTCCACTTT.

V gene TRBV6-1 combines with J gene TRBJ2-5; 8 positions match TRBD1. The CDR3 is made up of 14 amino acids. In germline, CDR1 is MNHNS, CDR2 SASEGT. The junction had 8 bases not matched to a gene; V was cut back by 6 bases and J by 5 bases. The CDR3 region is CASRGTGLSETQYF. The CDR3 DNA reads as TGTGCCAGCAGGGGGACAGGACTTAGTGAGACCCAGTACTTC.

The V and J genes are TRBV5-1 and TRBJ2-4, with D maybe TRBD1 (5 bases). CDR1 and CDR2 (germline): SGHRS, YFSETQ. V shed 0 bases and J shed 7 bases, with 14 bases lying between them. The CDR3 is 15 residues long. The CDR3: CASSLGSAGRNIQYF. DNA for the CDR3: TGCGCCAGCAGCTTGGGATCGGCAGGGCGGAACATTCAGTACTTC.

V and J are TRBV30 and TRBJ2-1; 8 nucleotides align to TRBD2. The germline V gene has CDR1 GTSNPN and CDR2 SVGIG (reference sequence). J was trimmed by 0 bases and V by 8 bases; bases with no gene match: 6. The CDR3 runs to 14 residues. The CDR3: CARSGGGSYNEQFF. The CDR3 bases are TGTGCCCGCTCGGGGGGGGGCTCCTACAATGAGCAGTTCTTC.

In its sample, this clone was seen once. The V gene is TRBV6-1, the J gene TRBJ2-5, with no clear D. Germline CDR1 MNHNS, CDR2 SASEGT. The V gene lost 7 bases and the J gene lost 4 bases, with 7 bases spanning the gap. This CDR3 comprises 11 residues. In nucleotides, the CDR3 is TGTGCCAGCACCTTTCGAGAGACCCAGTACTTC. Residues: CASTFRETQYF.

The J gene is TRBJ2-5, the V gene TRBV19; TRBD1 is a possible D gene (6 bases). Looked up from germline, CDR1 is LNHDA and CDR2 is SQIVND (reference sequence). This CDR3 spans 15 amino acids. V was clipped by 5 bases and J by 1 base, with 14 bases between them. The CDR3 spells CASSRLDRTQETQYF. The CDR3 DNA sequence: TGTGCCAGTAGTCGCCTAGACAGGACCCAAGAGACCCAGTACTTC.

CDR3 DNA: TGCGCCAGCAGGGAAACTAGCGGGGACTACAATGAGCAGTTCTTC. Amino acids: CASRETSGDYNEQFF. The rearrangement uses TRBV4-1 and TRBJ2-1; 10 bases match TRBD2. Per the germline V gene, CDR1 is MGHRA and CDR2 is YSYEKL. This CDR3 region has 15 residues. The V segment lost 6 bases and the J segment 3 bases; nucleotides outside the gene matches: 5.

Points on this clone: This same CDR3 is encoded by further DNA sequences in the sample. The chain uses TRBV5-1 and TRBJ2-5; no reliable D call. The CDR3 contains 14 residues. The germline V gene encodes CDR1 SGHRS and CDR2 YFSETQ. Trimming stripped 0 bases from V and 2 bases from J, with 8 bases between. CDR3 nucleotides: TGCGCCAGCAGCTTGGGAACAGTACAAGAGACCCAGTACTTC. Translating gives CASSLGTVQETQYF. Full variable domain (rest looked up from reference TRBV5-1 and TRBJ2-5): KAGVTQTPRYLIKTRGQQVTLSCSPISGHRSVSWYQQTPGQGLQFLFEYFSETQRNKGNFPGRFSGRQFSNSRSEMNVSTLELGDSALYLCASSLGTVQETQYFGPGTRLLVL.

The gene calls are TRBV28 and TRBJ2-7; 9 nucleotides match TRBD1. There are 15 residues in the CDR3. V gave up 5 bases and J gave up 0 bases; unmatched junction bases: 5. Germline V gives CDR1 MDHEN, CDR2 SYDVKM. Here the CDR3 reads CASSLQTGGSYEQYF. In nucleotides, the CDR3 is TGTGCCAGCAGTCTTCAGACAGGGGGCTCCTACGAGCAGTACTTC.

The chain uses TRBV11-2 and TRBJ2-7; no clear D. Germline-derived CDR1 and CDR2 are SGHAT and FQNNGV. V gave up 4 bases and J gave up 3 bases, with 10 bases separating them. The CDR3 has 13 amino acids. The CDR3 nucleotides read TGTGCCAGCAGCTCCTCGACCTTCTACGAGCAGTACTTC. Translating gives CASSSSTFYEQYF.

The chain combines TRBV7-9 with TRBJ1-4; D not certain. Trimming stripped 3 bases from V and 5 bases from J, with 13 bases between. Germline lookup yields CDR1 SEHNR and CDR2 FQNEAQ (reference sequence). This CDR3 has 15 amino acids. The CDR3, as DNA: TGTGCCAGCAGCTTCTACTACGACCAGAATGAAAAACTGTTTTTT. This codes for CASSFYYDQNEKLFF.

The chain links TRBV5-5 to TRBJ2-7; 8 nucleotides line up with TRBD2. The CDR3 is made up of 15 amino acids. Germline values: CDR1 SGHKS, CDR2 YYEKEE (reference sequence). Unmatched junction bases numbered 5, after V lost 0 bases and J lost 3 bases. The CDR3, as DNA: TGTGCCAGCAGCTTGGTAACTAGCGGTCTCTACGAGCAGTACTTC. Translating it yields CASSLVTSGLYEQYF. Variable domain in full (rest from reference TRBV5-5 and TRBJ2-7): DAGVTQSPTHLIKTRGQQVTLRCSPISGHKSVSWYQQVLGQGPQFIFQYYEKEERGRGNFPDRFSARQFPNYSSELNVNALLLGDSALYLCASSLVTSGLYEQYFGPGTRLTVT.